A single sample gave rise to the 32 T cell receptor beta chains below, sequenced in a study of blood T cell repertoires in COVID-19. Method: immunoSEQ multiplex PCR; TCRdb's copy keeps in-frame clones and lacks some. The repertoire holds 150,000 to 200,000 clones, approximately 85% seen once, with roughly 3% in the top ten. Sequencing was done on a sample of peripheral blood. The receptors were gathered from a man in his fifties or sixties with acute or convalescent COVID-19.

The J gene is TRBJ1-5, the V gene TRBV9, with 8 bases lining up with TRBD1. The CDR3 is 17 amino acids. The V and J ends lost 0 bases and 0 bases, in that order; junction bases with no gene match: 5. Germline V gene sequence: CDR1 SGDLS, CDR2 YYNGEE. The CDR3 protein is CASSVGDRPYSNQPQHF. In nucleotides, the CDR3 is TGTGCCAGCAGCGTAGGGGACAGGCCCTATAGCAATCAGCCCCAGCATTTT. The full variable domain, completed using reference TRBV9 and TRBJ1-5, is DSGVTQTPKHLITATGQRVTLRCSPRSGDLSVYWYQQSLDQGLQFLIQYYNGEERAKGNILERFSAQQFPDLHSELNLSSLELGDSALYFCASSVGDRPYSNQPQHFGDGTRLSIL.

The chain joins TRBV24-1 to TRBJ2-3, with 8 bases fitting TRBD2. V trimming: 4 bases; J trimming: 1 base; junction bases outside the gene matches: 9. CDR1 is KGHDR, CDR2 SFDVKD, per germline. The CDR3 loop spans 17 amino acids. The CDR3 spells CATSESWGAGGTDTQYF. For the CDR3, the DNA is TGTGCCACCAGTGAGTCCTGGGGAGCGGGGGGCACAGATACGCAGTATTTT.

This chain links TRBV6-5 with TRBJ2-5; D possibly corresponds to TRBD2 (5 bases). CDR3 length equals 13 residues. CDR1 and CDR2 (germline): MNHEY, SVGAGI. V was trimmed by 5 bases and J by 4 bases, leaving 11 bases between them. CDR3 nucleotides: TGTGCCAGCAGTCCCGGGGTTGCAGAGACCCAGTACTTC. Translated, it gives CASSPGVAETQYF.

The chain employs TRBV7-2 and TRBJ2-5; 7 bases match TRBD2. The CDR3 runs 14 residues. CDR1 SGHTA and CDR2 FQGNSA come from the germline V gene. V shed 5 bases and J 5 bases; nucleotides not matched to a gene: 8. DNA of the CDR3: TGTGCCAGCAGCGCGGGGGACCGCCCGGAGACCCAGTACTTC. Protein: CASSAGDRPETQYF.

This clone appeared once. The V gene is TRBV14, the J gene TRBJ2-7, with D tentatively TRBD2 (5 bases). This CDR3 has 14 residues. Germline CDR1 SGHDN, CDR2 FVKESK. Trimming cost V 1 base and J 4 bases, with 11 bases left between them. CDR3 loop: CASSQAGLGYEQYF. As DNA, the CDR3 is TGTGCCAGCAGCCAAGCCGGACTGGGTTACGAGCAGTACTTC.

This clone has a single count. The CDR3 DNA is TGTGCCAGCAGTTTAGTTAGTAGGGGGCCCTATGGCTACACCTTC. It translates to CASSLVSRGPYGYTF. This sequence joins TRBV27 and TRBJ1-2; 7 bases agree with TRBD1. Germline values: CDR1 MNHEY, CDR2 SMNVEV (reference sequence). After removal of 2 bases from V and 4 bases from J, the junction contained 7 bases not matched to a gene. The CDR3 covers 15 residues.

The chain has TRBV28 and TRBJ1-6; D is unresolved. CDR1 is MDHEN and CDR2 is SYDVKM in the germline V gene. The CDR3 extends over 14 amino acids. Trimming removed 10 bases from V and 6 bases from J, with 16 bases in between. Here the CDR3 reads CAITEGLGNSPLHF. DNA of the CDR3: TGTGCCATAACCGAGGGCTTGGGTAATTCACCCCTCCACTTT.

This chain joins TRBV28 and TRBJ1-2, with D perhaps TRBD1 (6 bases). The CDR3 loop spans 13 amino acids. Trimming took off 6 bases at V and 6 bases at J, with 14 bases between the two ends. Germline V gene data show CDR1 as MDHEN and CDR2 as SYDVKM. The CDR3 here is CASRPRTADGYTF. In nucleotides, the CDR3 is TGTGCCAGCAGACCGCGGACAGCGGATGGCTACACCTTC.

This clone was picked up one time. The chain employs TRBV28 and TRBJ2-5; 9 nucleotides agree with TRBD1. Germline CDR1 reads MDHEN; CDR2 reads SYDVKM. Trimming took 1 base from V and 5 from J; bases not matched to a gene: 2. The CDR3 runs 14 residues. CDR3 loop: CASSLLQGAETQYF. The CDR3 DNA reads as TGTGCCAGCAGTTTATTACAGGGGGCGGAGACCCAGTACTTC.

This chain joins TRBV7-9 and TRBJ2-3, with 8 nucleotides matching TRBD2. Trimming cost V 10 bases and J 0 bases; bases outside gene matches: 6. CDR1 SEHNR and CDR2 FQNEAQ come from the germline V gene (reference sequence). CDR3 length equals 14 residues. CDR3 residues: CAIPAGVSTDTQYF. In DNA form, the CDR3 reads TGTGCCATCCCAGCGGGAGTAAGCACAGATACGCAGTATTTT.

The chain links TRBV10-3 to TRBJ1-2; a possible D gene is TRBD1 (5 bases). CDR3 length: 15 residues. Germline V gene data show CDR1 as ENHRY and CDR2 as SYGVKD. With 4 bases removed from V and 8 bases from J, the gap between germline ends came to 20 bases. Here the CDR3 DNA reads TGTGCCATCAGTGCCAGACGTGACAGTGGGGCAGGCTACACCTTC. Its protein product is CAISARRDSGAGYTF.

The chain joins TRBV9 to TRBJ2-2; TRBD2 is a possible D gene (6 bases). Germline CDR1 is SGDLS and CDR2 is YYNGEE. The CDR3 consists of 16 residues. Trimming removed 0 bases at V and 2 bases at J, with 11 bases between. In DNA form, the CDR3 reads TGTGCCAGCAGCGTAGGCGGGACCCGAAACACCGGGGAGCTGTTTTTT. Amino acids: CASSVGGTRNTGELFF.

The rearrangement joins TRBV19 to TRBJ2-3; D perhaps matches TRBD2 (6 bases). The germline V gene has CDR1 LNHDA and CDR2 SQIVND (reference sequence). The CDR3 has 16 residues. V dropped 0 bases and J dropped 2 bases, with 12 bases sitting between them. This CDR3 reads CASSIDREHLTDTQYF. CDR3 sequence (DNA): TGTGCCAGTAGTATAGATCGGGAGCACCTCACAGATACGCAGTATTTT.

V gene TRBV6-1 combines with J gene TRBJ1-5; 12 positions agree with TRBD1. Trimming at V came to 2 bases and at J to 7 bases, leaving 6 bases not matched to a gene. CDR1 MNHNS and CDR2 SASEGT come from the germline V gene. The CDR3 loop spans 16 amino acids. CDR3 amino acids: CASSEWDRGLGQPQHF. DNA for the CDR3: TGTGCCAGCAGTGAATGGGACAGGGGGCTAGGACAGCCCCAGCATTTT.

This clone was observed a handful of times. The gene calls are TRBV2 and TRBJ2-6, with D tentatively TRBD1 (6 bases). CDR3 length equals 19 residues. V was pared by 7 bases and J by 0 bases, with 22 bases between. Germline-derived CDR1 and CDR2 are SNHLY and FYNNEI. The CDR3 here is CASIRTAFTASSGANVLTF. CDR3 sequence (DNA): TGTGCCAGCATCCGGACAGCCTTCACCGCTAGCTCTGGGGCCAACGTCCTGACTTTC.

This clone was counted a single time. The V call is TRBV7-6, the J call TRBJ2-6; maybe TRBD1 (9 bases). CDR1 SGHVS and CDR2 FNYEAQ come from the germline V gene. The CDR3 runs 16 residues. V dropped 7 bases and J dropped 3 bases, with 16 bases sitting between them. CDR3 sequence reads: CASTGGTGSGANVLTF. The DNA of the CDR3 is TGTGCCAGCACGGGGGGGACAGGGAGTGGGGCCAACGTCCTGACTTTC.

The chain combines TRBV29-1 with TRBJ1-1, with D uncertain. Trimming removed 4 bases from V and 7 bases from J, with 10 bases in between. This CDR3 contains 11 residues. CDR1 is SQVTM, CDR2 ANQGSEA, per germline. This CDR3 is CSVGLTGEAFF. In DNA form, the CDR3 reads TGCAGCGTTGGCCTAACGGGTGAAGCTTTCTTT.

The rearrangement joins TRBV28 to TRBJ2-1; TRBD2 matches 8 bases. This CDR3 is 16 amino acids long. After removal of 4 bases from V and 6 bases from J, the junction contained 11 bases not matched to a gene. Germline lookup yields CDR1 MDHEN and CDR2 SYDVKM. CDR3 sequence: CASSSLSGKWGNEQFF. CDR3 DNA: TGTGCCAGCAGTTCCCTTAGCGGGAAGTGGGGCAATGAGCAGTTCTTC.

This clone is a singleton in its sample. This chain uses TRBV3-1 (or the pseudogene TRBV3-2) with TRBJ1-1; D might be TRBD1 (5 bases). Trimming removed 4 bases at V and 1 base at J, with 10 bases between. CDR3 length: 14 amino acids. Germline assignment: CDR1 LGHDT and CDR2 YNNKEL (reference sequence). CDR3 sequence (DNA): TGTGCCAGCAGCCTACAGGCCTCGAACACTGAAGCTTTCTTT. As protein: CASSLQASNTEAFF.

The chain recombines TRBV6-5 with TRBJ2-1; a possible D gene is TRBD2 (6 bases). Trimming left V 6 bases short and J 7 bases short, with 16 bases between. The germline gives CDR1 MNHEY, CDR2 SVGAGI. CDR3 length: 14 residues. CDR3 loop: CASSRDFPGNEQFF. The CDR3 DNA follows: TGTGCCAGCAGCCGGGACTTCCCGGGGAATGAGCAGTTCTTC.

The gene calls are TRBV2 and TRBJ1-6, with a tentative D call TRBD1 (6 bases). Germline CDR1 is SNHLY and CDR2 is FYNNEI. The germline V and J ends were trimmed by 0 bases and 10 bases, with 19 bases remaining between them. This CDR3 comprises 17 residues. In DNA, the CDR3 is TGTGCCAGCAGTGAAGCGGTATTTAACAGGGTAAAATCACCCCTCCACTTT. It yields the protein CASSEAVFNRVKSPLHF.

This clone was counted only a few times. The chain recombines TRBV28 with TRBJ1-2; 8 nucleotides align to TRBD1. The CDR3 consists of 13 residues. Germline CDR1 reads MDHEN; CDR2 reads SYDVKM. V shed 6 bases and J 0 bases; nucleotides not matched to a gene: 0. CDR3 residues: CASRDRANYGYTF. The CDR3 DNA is TGTGCCAGCAGGGACAGGGCTAACTATGGCTACACCTTC.

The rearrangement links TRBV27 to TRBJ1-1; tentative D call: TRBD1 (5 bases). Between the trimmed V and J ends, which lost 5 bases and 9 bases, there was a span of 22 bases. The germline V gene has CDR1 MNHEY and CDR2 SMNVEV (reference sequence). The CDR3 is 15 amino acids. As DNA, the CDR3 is TGTGCCAGCAGTCCGCCCGACAGACCCACAGCTAAAGCTTTCTTT. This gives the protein CASSPPDRPTAKAFF.

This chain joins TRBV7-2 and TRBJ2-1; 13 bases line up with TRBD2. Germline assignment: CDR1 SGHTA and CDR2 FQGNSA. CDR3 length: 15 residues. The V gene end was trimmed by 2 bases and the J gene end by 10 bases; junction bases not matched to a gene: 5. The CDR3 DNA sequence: TGTGCCAGCAGCTTAAAAGTGACTAGCGGGGGGGAGCAGTTCTTC. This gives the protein CASSLKVTSGGEQFF.

The CDR3 DNA follows: TGTGCCAGCACACCCGGGACTCATGGAAACACCATATATTTT. Amino acids: CASTPGTHGNTIYF. The V gene is TRBV28, the J gene TRBJ1-3, with a tentative D call TRBD1 (5 bases). This CDR3 has 14 amino acids. Trimming cost V 7 bases and J 3 bases, with 13 bases left between them. The V gene's germline CDR1 is MDHEN and CDR2 SYDVKM.

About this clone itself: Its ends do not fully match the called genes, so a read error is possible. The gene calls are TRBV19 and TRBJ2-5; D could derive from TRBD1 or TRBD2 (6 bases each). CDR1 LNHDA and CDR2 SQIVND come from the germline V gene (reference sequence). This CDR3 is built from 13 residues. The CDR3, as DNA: TGTGCCAGTAGGATAGGGGGGCGCGAGACCCAGTACTTC. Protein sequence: CASRIGGRETQYF. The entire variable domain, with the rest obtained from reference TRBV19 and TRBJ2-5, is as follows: DGGITQSPKYLFRKEGQNVTLSCEQNLNHDAMYWYRQDPGQGLRLIYYSQIVNDFQKGDIAEGYSVSREKKESFPLTVTSAQKNPTAFYLCASRIGGRETQYFGPGTRLLVL.

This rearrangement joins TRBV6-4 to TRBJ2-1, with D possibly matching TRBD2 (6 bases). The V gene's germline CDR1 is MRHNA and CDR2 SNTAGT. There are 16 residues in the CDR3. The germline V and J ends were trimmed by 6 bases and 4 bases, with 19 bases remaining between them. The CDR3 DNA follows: TGTGCCAGCAGCGCCGCCGCGGCGGGACCTTACAATGAGCAGTTCTTC. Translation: CASSAAAAGPYNEQFF.

The CDR3 coding sequence is TGTGCCAGCAGTCCAAGTCGAGATAACTCCTATGGCTACACCTTC. This encodes CASSPSRDNSYGYTF. The chain couples TRBV6-5 to TRBJ1-2, with D uncertain. The CDR3 runs 15 residues. Germline V CDR1 and CDR2: MNHEY, SVGAGI. V shed 5 bases and J shed 4 bases, with 17 bases lying between them.

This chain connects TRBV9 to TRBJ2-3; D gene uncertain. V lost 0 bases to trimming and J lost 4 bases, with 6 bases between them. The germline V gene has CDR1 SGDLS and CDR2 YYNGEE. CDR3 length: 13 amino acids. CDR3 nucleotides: TGTGCCAGCAGCGTAGTAGAATCAGATACGCAGTATTTT. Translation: CASSVVESDTQYF.

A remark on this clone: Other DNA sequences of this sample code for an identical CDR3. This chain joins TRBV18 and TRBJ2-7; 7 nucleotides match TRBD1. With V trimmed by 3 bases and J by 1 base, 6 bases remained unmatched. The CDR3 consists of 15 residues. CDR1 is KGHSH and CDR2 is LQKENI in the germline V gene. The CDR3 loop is CASSPSRDRSYEQYF. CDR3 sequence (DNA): TGTGCCAGCTCACCCAGTAGGGACAGATCCTACGAGCAGTACTTC.

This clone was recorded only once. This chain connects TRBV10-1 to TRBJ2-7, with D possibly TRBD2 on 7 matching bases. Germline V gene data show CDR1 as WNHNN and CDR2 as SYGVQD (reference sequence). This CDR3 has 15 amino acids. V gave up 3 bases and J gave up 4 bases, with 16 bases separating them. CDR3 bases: TGCGCCAGCAGTGATACAGGGCTAGCGGCTTACGAGCAGTACTTC. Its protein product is CASSDTGLAAYEQYF.

The CDR3 nucleotides are TGTGCCAGCAGTGGAGGGACTAGCGGGACATACAATGAGCAGTTCTTC. Encoded protein: CASSGGTSGTYNEQFF. V is TRBV25-1 and J is TRBJ2-1; 13 bases map to TRBD2. Germline V gives CDR1 MGHDK, CDR2 SYGVNS. The trim removed 4 bases at V and 4 bases at J, leaving 4 bases unmatched. This CDR3 is built from 16 residues.